Presented here are 30 T cell receptor beta chains from one specimen sequenced in a study of T cells in tuberculosis. Profiled with immunoSEQ multiplex PCR; TCRdb holds only in-frame clones, not every one. The repertoire has about 34,000 clones, around 97% of them found once; the top ten carry 6.2%. The sample comprised PBMCs. All receptors derive from a donor under 30 with latent tuberculosis or without tuberculosis infection.

V gene TRBV4-2 combines with J gene TRBJ2-3; a weak D match, TRBD2 (6 bases). The germline V and J ends were trimmed by 1 base and 3 bases, with 14 bases remaining between them. From germline, CDR1 is LGHNA and CDR2 YNFKEQ. CDR3 length: 16 amino acids. The CDR3 spells CASSQVPRRETDTQYF. The DNA for the CDR3 is TGTGCCAGCAGCCAAGTTCCGAGGCGGGAAACAGATACGCAGTATTTT.

The chain employs TRBV4-1 and TRBJ2-3, with 10 bases fitting TRBD2. CDR3 length: 16 amino acids. J lost 2 bases, V lost 3 bases, and 5 bases had no gene match. The germline CDR1 and CDR2 sequences are MGHRA and YSYEKL. The CDR3 spells CASSQELAGFTDTQYF. As DNA, the CDR3 is TGCGCCAGCAGCCAGGAACTAGCGGGGTTCACAGATACGCAGTATTTT.

Here the CDR3 reads CAWSAVGGRDEQFF. CDR3 in DNA: TGTGCCTGGAGTGCGGTGGGGGGGCGAGATGAGCAGTTCTTC. This chain connects TRBV30 to TRBJ2-1, with D perhaps TRBD2 (7 bases). Germline values: CDR1 GTSNPN, CDR2 SVGIG (reference sequence). The CDR3 length is 14 residues. Trimming pared 1 base from V and 8 bases from J, leaving 15 bases between.

This clone was counted only a few times. The chain joins TRBV7-2 to TRBJ2-3; a weak D match, TRBD2 (5 bases). The CDR3 spans 14 residues. V lost 1 base to trimming and J lost 4 bases, with 9 bases between them. Germline CDR1 SGHTA, CDR2 FQGNSA. The CDR3: CASSLVLASDTQYF. DNA of the CDR3: TGTGCCAGCAGCTTAGTGCTAGCCTCAGATACGCAGTATTTT.

The V gene is TRBV9, the J gene TRBJ2-1; 8 bases are shared with TRBD2. The CDR3 extends over 17 amino acids. Trimming cost V 3 bases and J 4 bases; bases outside gene matches: 12. CDR1 and CDR2 (germline): SGDLS, YYNGEE. Here the CDR3 DNA reads TGTGCCAGCAGCGCTCGCCCCGATAGCGGGATTTACAATGAGCAGTTCTTC. Translation gives CASSARPDSGIYNEQFF.

The chain joins TRBV7-2 to TRBJ1-4; 8 bases fit TRBD1. With V trimmed by 3 bases and J by 5 bases, 5 bases remained unmatched. This CDR3 is 15 amino acids long. The V gene's germline CDR1 is SGHTA and CDR2 FQGNSA. This CDR3 reads CASSFQGAVNEKLFF. CDR3 in DNA: TGTGCCAGCAGCTTTCAGGGGGCGGTGAATGAAAAACTGTTTTTT.

The J gene is TRBJ1-1, the V gene TRBV6-1; TRBD1 might be the D (5 bases). Per the germline V gene, CDR1 is MNHNS and CDR2 is SASEGT. The V end lost 11 bases, the J end lost 3 bases, and 16 bases lay between the germline ends. The CDR3 has 13 amino acids. The CDR3 DNA sequence: TGTGCCTTACGGTGGACAAGTGACACTGAAGCTTTCTTT. This sequence encodes CALRWTSDTEAFF.

The chain is built from TRBV5-1 and TRBJ2-7; 8 nucleotides agree with TRBD1. CDR1 is SGHRS, CDR2 YFSETQ, per germline. The CDR3 is 14 residues long. With V trimmed by 2 bases and J by 2 bases, 3 bases remained unmatched. The CDR3 DNA sequence: TGCGCCAGCAGCTTTTCGACAGGGGCCTACGAGCAGTACTTC. As protein: CASSFSTGAYEQYF.

The V and J genes are TRBV6-1 and TRBJ2-7; TRBD1 matches 8 bases. The length of the CDR3 is 15 residues. The ends lost 5 bases at V and 3 bases at J; junction bases unmatched: 9. Looked up from germline, CDR1 is MNHNS and CDR2 is SASEGT. The CDR3 sequence is CASSLRQGLYYEQYF. CDR3 DNA: TGTGCCAGCAGTCTAAGACAGGGGTTATACTACGAGCAGTACTTC.

The chain couples TRBV6-6 to TRBJ2-1, with 12 bases identical to TRBD1. CDR3 length: 16 residues. The junction had 7 bases not matched to a gene; V was cut back by 0 bases and J by 10 bases. Per germline, CDR1 MNHNY and CDR2 SVGAGI (reference sequence). The CDR3 region has the DNA TGTGCCAGCAGTTACTCGACGGGACAGGGGGCTGTGGAGCAGTTCTTC. Translated, it gives CASSYSTGQGAVEQFF.

This clone was detected once. The CDR3 region has the DNA TGTGCCAGCAGTGGACTGTGGGGCTCCCCCGAGGAAAAACTGTTTTTT. Protein sequence: CASSGLWGSPEEKLFF. This chain connects TRBV6-1 to TRBJ1-4; a possible D gene is TRBD1 (5 bases). CDR1 is MNHNS, CDR2 SASEGT, per germline. Trimming removed 4 bases from V and 8 bases from J, with 20 bases in between. The CDR3 runs 16 residues.

The chain has TRBV2 and TRBJ1-1; no reliable D call. CDR1 is SNHLY, CDR2 FYNNEI, per germline. V gave up 5 bases and J gave up 8 bases, with 12 bases separating them. This CDR3 spans 12 amino acids. The CDR3: CASSTYIGEAFF. CDR3 sequence (DNA): TGTGCCAGCAGTACGTATATCGGGGAAGCTTTCTTT.

The chain combines TRBV5-1 with TRBJ2-7; TRBD2 agrees at 9 bases. The V gene end was trimmed by 4 bases and the J gene end by 0 bases; junction bases not matched to a gene: 5. Germline V gene sequence: CDR1 SGHRS, CDR2 YFSETQ. CDR3 size: 15 residues. The CDR3: CASSKTSGSSYEQYF. The CDR3 region has the DNA TGCGCCAGCAGCAAGACTAGCGGCAGCTCCTACGAGCAGTACTTC.

The J gene is TRBJ2-5, the V gene TRBV6-1, with D maybe TRBD2 (6 bases). Trimming removed 8 bases from V and 6 bases from J, with 19 bases in between. Germline CDR1 and CDR2: MNHNS and SASEGT. CDR3 length: 14 amino acids. The CDR3 DNA is TGTGCCAGCGGGGACCCCGGGACTCTGAAGACCCAGTACTTC. Translating it yields CASGDPGTLKTQYF.

The chain couples TRBV10-3 to TRBJ1-1; D perhaps matches TRBD1 (6 bases). With 3 bases removed from V and 5 bases from J, the gap between germline ends came to 10 bases. Germline-derived CDR1 and CDR2 are ENHRY and SYGVKD. The length of the CDR3 is 13 residues. CDR3 DNA sequence: TGTGCCATCAGTGAACAGGGAAGAACTGAAGCTTTCTTT. Its translation: CAISEQGRTEAFF.

The chain combines TRBV11-3 with TRBJ1-1; 12 bases fit TRBD1. Looked up from germline, CDR1 is SGHNT and CDR2 is YENEEA. The junction had 2 bases not matched to a gene; V was cut back by 3 bases and J by 3 bases. The CDR3 runs to 15 residues. CDR3 coding DNA: TGTGCCAGCAGCTTGGGACAGGGGGCCTACACTGAAGCTTTCTTT. It is translated as CASSLGQGAYTEAFF.

J is TRBJ1-2 and V is TRBV29-1; D unresolved. This CDR3 spans 15 amino acids. V lost 7 bases to trimming and J lost 1 base, with 19 bases between them. The germline V gene has CDR1 SQVTM and CDR2 ANQGSEA. The chain's CDR3 is CSARPEGLFNYGYTF. The DNA for the CDR3 is TGCAGCGCCCGACCCGAGGGCCTCTTTAACTATGGCTACACCTTC.

The V and J genes are TRBV25-1 and TRBJ1-2; D ambiguous. The CDR3 totals 14 residues. Trimming took off 2 bases at V and 2 bases at J, with 9 bases between the two ends. Germline V gene lookup returns CDR1 MGHDK and CDR2 SYGVNS. CDR3 sequence reads: CASSEHGRNYGYTF. The CDR3 DNA reads TGTGCCAGCAGTGAACACGGCAGGAACTATGGCTACACCTTC.

The rearrangement links TRBV6-1 to TRBJ1-5, with a possible D match to TRBD1 (5 bases). CDR1 is MNHNS and CDR2 is SASEGT in the germline V gene. The V end was cut by 2 bases, the J end by 1 base, with 6 bases between. There are 14 residues in the CDR3. The CDR3 loop is CASSEYRSNQPQHF. The CDR3 coding sequence is TGTGCCAGCAGTGAATACAGGAGCAATCAGCCCCAGCATTTT.

V usage is TRBV19 and J usage is TRBJ1-4; 8 positions match TRBD1. Germline CDR1 reads LNHDA; CDR2 reads SQIVND (reference sequence). The CDR3 consists of 16 residues. Trimming cost V 4 bases and J 0 bases; bases outside gene matches: 4. CDR3 nucleotides: TGTGCCAGTAGTAGCTGGACAGGGACAACTAATGAAAAACTGTTTTTT. Protein sequence: CASSSWTGTTNEKLFF.

The genes are TRBV6-1 and TRBJ1-1, with D tentatively TRBD1 (6 bases). The CDR3 is 14 amino acids. With 6 bases removed from V and 1 base from J, the gap between germline ends came to 12 bases. Germline CDR1 reads MNHNS; CDR2 reads SASEGT. The CDR3 nucleotides are TGTGCCAGCAGGGATGGACAGCCGAACACTGAAGCTTTCTTT. Translated, it gives CASRDGQPNTEAFF.

The CDR3 DNA reads TGCGCCAGCAGCTCAATGACAGCCACCGGGGAGCTGTTTTTT. Protein sequence: CASSSMTATGELFF. J is TRBJ2-2 and V is TRBV5-1; D perhaps matches TRBD1 (5 bases). The CDR3 extends over 14 amino acids. Trimming took 3 bases from V and 4 from J, leaving 10 bases between them. Germline CDR1 and CDR2: SGHRS and YFSETQ.

This clone was counted once. The chain has TRBV14 and TRBJ1-2; 7 bases align to TRBD1. CDR3 length: 14 amino acids. The J segment lost 14 bases and the V segment lost 1 base, leaving 13 bases of the junction unmatched. The germline V gene encodes CDR1 SGHDN and CDR2 FVKESK. Here the CDR3 DNA reads TGTGCCAGCAGCCAAGGACAGGGACGGTTCGGTCAGACCTTC. Residues: CASSQGQGRFGQTF.

The chain carries TRBV11-2 and TRBJ2-5; TRBD2 aligns across 8 bases. The germline V gene encodes CDR1 SGHAT and CDR2 FQNNGV. V shed 3 bases, J shed 5 bases, and the junction held 8 bases outside the gene matches. The length of the CDR3 is 15 residues. The CDR3 DNA reads TGTGCCAGCAGCTTTCGGACTAGCCCGGTCGAGACCCAGTACTTC. It yields the protein CASSFRTSPVETQYF.

V is TRBV5-1 and J is TRBJ2-5, with 13 bases matching TRBD2. The CDR3 contains 16 residues. In germline, CDR1 is SGHRS, CDR2 YFSETQ. V trimming: 4 bases; J trimming: 2 bases; junction bases outside the gene matches: 5. CDR3 in amino acids: CASSGRLAGGQETQYF. The CDR3 coding sequence is TGCGCCAGCAGCGGAAGACTAGCGGGAGGTCAAGAGACCCAGTACTTC.

The chain joins TRBV5-6 to TRBJ2-1, with TRBD2 matching 7 bases. This CDR3 comprises 15 residues. The trim removed 4 bases at V and 4 bases at J, leaving 8 bases unmatched. The germline CDR1 and CDR2 sequences are SGHDT and YYEEEE. The DNA of the CDR3 is TGTGCCAGCAGCCCTAGCGGAGACTTTTACAATGAGCAGTTCTTC. Amino acids: CASSPSGDFYNEQFF.

The rearrangement joins TRBV11-2 to TRBJ2-1; 12 bases match TRBD2. The germline V gene has CDR1 SGHAT and CDR2 FQNNGV. This CDR3 is built from 17 residues. Unmatched junction bases numbered 10, after V lost 1 base and J lost 9 bases. CDR3 bases: TGTGCCAGCAGCTTAGTTCCTAGCGGGGGGGCCTATGGTGAGCAGTTCTTC. This sequence encodes CASSLVPSGGAYGEQFF.

Here the CDR3 DNA reads TGTGCCAGCAGTTTATCGTACAGGGGCCAGGGCTATGGCTACACCTTC. This encodes CASSLSYRGQGYGYTF. The chain employs TRBV27 and TRBJ1-2, with TRBD1 matching 7 bases. With 0 bases clipped from V and 4 bases from J, the junction kept 8 bases outside the gene matches. CDR1 and CDR2 (germline): MNHEY, SMNVEV (reference sequence). This CDR3 region has 16 residues.

This chain connects TRBV9 to TRBJ1-4; D may be TRBD1 (6 bases). This CDR3 has 19 amino acids. CDR1 is SGDLS, CDR2 YYNGEE, per germline. Trimming stripped 3 bases from V and 8 bases from J, with 29 bases between. CDR3 amino acids: CASSAHPAGGGPQREKLFF. The CDR3 region has the DNA TGTGCCAGCAGCGCCCACCCCGCGGGAGGGGGACCTCAAAGGGAAAAACTGTTTTTT.

This chain uses TRBV19 with TRBJ2-3; D might be TRBD1 (6 bases). CDR1 is LNHDA, CDR2 SQIVND, per germline (reference sequence). The ends were cut back, 5 bases at V and 0 bases at J, with 21 bases in the middle. This CDR3 comprises 18 residues. CDR3 sequence: CASSGWVRQVASTDTQYF. CDR3 in DNA: TGTGCCAGTAGTGGGTGGGTACGACAGGTTGCGAGCACAGATACGCAGTATTTT. The full variable domain, its missing parts supplied by reference TRBV19 and TRBJ2-3, is DGGITQSPKYLFRKEGQNVTLSCEQNLNHDAMYWYRQDPGQGLRLIYYSQIVNDFQKGDIAEGYSVSREKKESFPLTVTSAQKNPTAFYLCASSGWVRQVASTDTQYFGPGTRLTVL.